This TCR beta chain is from a study of shared clonotypes between healthy human individuals. Whole-study results and caveats: Naive subsets usually exceeded memory subsets in estimated richness.

V shed 5 bases and J 12 bases; nucleotides not matched to a gene: 7. The length of the CDR3 is 13 residues. Germline lookup yields CDR1 SGHTA and CDR2 FQGNSA. Concerning this clone itself: Its cognate antigen is unknown.

Data came from immunoSEQ multiplex PCR; TCRdb stores just in-frame clones and leaves some out. The sample has under 1,100,000 clones; about four fifths are singletons. This sequence originates from a man aged 18 to 29 in good health. Some clones in this sample may be carry-over from other donors' samples. This chain links TRBV7-2 with TRBJ2-7, with 13 bases aligning to TRBD2. What was sequenced was memory CD4+ T cells from PBMCs. As to subset: CD45RA-negative fraction. CDR3 region: CASSQGTSGTPYF. The CDR3 DNA reads as TGTGCCAGCAGCCAAGGGACTAGCGGGACGCCGTACTTC. Complete variable domain (other parts from reference TRBV7-2 and TRBJ2-7): GAGVSQSPSNKVTEKGKDVELRCDPISGHTALYWYRQSLGQGLEFLIYFQGNSAPDKSGLPSDRFSAERTGGSVSTLTIQRTQQEDSAVYLCASSQGTSGTPYFGPGTRLTVT.